This passage covers 32 T cell receptor beta chains from one sample sequenced in a study of blood T cell repertoires in COVID-19. Measured with immunoSEQ multiplex PCR; TCRdb has only the in-frame clones, and not every one. The table has 85,000 to 120,000 clones, about 80% seen once. Material: peripheral blood. These receptors came from a woman between 55 and 75 years old with acute or convalescent COVID-19.

This chain links TRBV7-8 with TRBJ2-5, with a weak D call TRBD2 (6 bases). This CDR3 is 13 amino acids long. Looked up from germline, CDR1 is SGHVS and CDR2 is FQNEAQ. With 1 base removed from V and 5 bases from J, the gap between germline ends came to 8 bases. CDR3 amino acids: CASSLGGVETQYF. The CDR3 DNA follows: TGTGCCAGCAGCTTAGGGGGGGTGGAGACCCAGTACTTC.

The V and J genes are TRBV19 and TRBJ1-1; no definite D call. CDR3 length: 13 amino acids. V was cut by 5 bases and J by 1 base, with 8 bases left in between. The germline V gene has CDR1 LNHDA and CDR2 SQIVND (reference sequence). The CDR3 loop reads CASSFTSNTEAFF. The CDR3, as DNA: TGTGCCAGTAGTTTCACATCGAACACTGAAGCTTTCTTT.

The rearrangement joins TRBV19 to TRBJ1-2; no definite D call. The germline V gene has CDR1 LNHDA and CDR2 SQIVND (reference sequence). The CDR3 spans 13 residues. Trimming removed 5 bases at V and 4 bases at J, with 11 bases between. The CDR3 sequence: CASSPSYGYGYTF. The DNA of the CDR3 is TGTGCCAGTAGTCCAAGTTACGGCTATGGCTACACCTTC.

The chain is built from TRBV5-6 and TRBJ2-7; possibly TRBD1 for D (5 bases). The CDR3 contains 13 residues. Deletions cut 7 bases from V and 3 bases from J, with 14 bases between. Per germline, CDR1 SGHDT and CDR2 YYEEEE. In DNA, the CDR3 is TGTGCCAGCTCAGAGACAGTAAACTACGAGCAGTACTTC. It encodes CASSETVNYEQYF.

This clone was counted only a few times. The chain has TRBV5-1 and TRBJ1-3; tentatively, D is TRBD1 (6 bases). Germline CDR1 and CDR2: SGHRS and YFSETQ. Trimming cost V 4 bases and J 0 bases, with 8 bases left between them. The CDR3 loop spans 14 amino acids. CDR3 loop: CASSETGSGNTIYF. As DNA, the CDR3 is TGCGCCAGCAGCGAGACAGGCTCTGGAAACACCATATATTTT.

The J gene is TRBJ2-7, the V gene TRBV11-2, with a weak D call TRBD1 (6 bases). The CDR3 spans 14 residues. The germline V gene has CDR1 SGHAT and CDR2 FQNNGV. Trimming cost V 4 bases and J 2 bases, with 12 bases left between them. The CDR3 region has the DNA TGTGCCAGCAGCTACCGGGACACAACCTACGAGCAGTACTTC. Protein sequence: CASSYRDTTYEQYF.

This sequence joins TRBV7-8 and TRBJ2-3; 9 bases line up with TRBD2. The ends lost 5 bases at V and 5 bases at J; junction bases unmatched: 11. This CDR3 comprises 16 residues. Germline values: CDR1 SGHVS, CDR2 FQNEAQ. CDR3 sequence reads: CASSAPSGARVDTQYF. The CDR3 DNA reads TGTGCCAGCAGCGCCCCTAGCGGGGCCCGGGTAGATACGCAGTATTTT.

CDR3: CASSLGGAEYQETQYF. In DNA, the CDR3 is TGTGCCAGCAGCTTAGGGGGAGCGGAATACCAAGAGACCCAGTACTTC. J is TRBJ2-5 and V is TRBV7-2, with D possibly TRBD2 on 5 matching bases. Trimming removed 1 base from V and 0 bases from J, with 12 bases in between. The CDR3 has 16 residues. In germline, CDR1 is SGHTA, CDR2 FQGNSA.

The chain has TRBV25-1 and TRBJ2-1; 7 bases are a match to TRBD2. Germline lookup yields CDR1 MGHDK and CDR2 SYGVNS. V lost 8 bases and J lost 4; bases outside the gene matches: 5. The CDR3 is 13 residues long. CDR3 in amino acids: CASGQAGYNEQFF. CDR3 in DNA: TGTGCCAGCGGGCAAGCGGGGTACAATGAGCAGTTCTTC.

The chain carries TRBV9 and TRBJ2-2, with D possibly being TRBD2 (5 bases). This CDR3 is 13 amino acids long. The V gene lost 6 bases and the J gene lost 0 bases, with 6 bases spanning the gap. From germline, CDR1 is SGDLS and CDR2 YYNGEE. In nucleotides, the CDR3 is TGTGCCAGCAAGGGAGCGAACACCGGGGAGCTGTTTTTT. Translated: CASKGANTGELFF.

Only a few counts were recorded for this clone. The V gene is TRBV28, the J gene TRBJ2-7, with unresolved D. With 4 bases removed from V and 3 bases from J, the gap between germline ends came to 7 bases. CDR3 size: 12 residues. Per germline, CDR1 MDHEN and CDR2 SYDVKM. The DNA of the CDR3 is TGTGCCAGCAGTTCGGTGCGCTACGAGCAGTACTTC. Translating gives CASSSVRYEQYF.

The chain uses TRBV19 and TRBJ1-2, with D unresolved. CDR3 length equals 13 residues. V was shortened by 7 bases and J by 6 bases, with 15 bases between the two germline ends. Germline V gene sequence: CDR1 LNHDA, CDR2 SQIVND (reference sequence). The CDR3 DNA sequence: TGTGCCAGTAATTTGTGGGGAGCCGATGGCTACACCTTC. Amino acids: CASNLWGADGYTF. Together with reference TRBV19 and TRBJ1-2, the CDR3 gives the full variable domain: DGGITQSPKYLFRKEGQNVTLSCEQNLNHDAMYWYRQDPGQGLRLIYYSQIVNDFQKGDIAEGYSVSREKKESFPLTVTSAQKNPTAFYLCASNLWGADGYTFGSGTRLTVV.

This chain uses TRBV20-1 with TRBJ1-1; unclear D gene. From germline, CDR1 is DFQATT and CDR2 SNEGSKA (reference sequence). The CDR3 covers 11 residues. The ends were cut back, 3 bases at V and 5 bases at J, with 7 bases in the middle. DNA for the CDR3: TGCAGTGCTAGGGCCGGGACTGAAGCTTTCTTT. It is translated as CSARAGTEAFF.

This clone was seen a single time. The CDR3 here is CATSRDLAGGGEQYF. The CDR3 DNA sequence: TGTGCCACCAGCAGAGATCTAGCGGGAGGCGGCGAGCAGTACTTC. The J gene is TRBJ2-7, the V gene TRBV15; 11 bases are shared with TRBD2. The junction had 4 bases not matched to a gene; V was cut back by 0 bases and J by 6 bases. The CDR3 has 15 residues. Germline CDR1 is LNHNV and CDR2 is YYDKDF (reference sequence).

CDR3 in DNA: TGTGCCAGCAGCCAGGGGACTAGCGGACAAGAGACCCAGTACTTC. Amino acid sequence: CASSQGTSGQETQYF. The rearrangement uses TRBV4-2 and TRBJ2-5; the match to TRBD2 covers 11 bases. With 3 bases clipped from V and 2 bases from J, the junction kept 2 bases outside the gene matches. Germline CDR1 is LGHNA and CDR2 is YNFKEQ. The CDR3 consists of 15 residues.

V and J are TRBV6-1 and TRBJ2-7; 10 bases are shared with TRBD1. The germline V gene encodes CDR1 MNHNS and CDR2 SASEGT. Trimming took 3 bases from V and 4 from J; bases not matched to a gene: 9. There are 16 residues in the CDR3. DNA of the CDR3: TGTGCCAGCAGTGACCAATCCCCGGGACAGGGGTACGAGCAGTACTTC. Residues: CASSDQSPGQGYEQYF.

This chain links TRBV6-6 with TRBJ1-1; 7 bases are a match to TRBD1. Germline V gene lookup returns CDR1 MNHNY and CDR2 SVGAGI (reference sequence). Trimming removed 2 bases from V and 5 bases from J; junction bases left unmatched: 8. There are 15 residues in the CDR3. The CDR3 loop is CASSYPTDRETEAFF. The CDR3 DNA follows: TGTGCCAGCAGTTACCCCACCGACAGGGAGACTGAAGCTTTCTTT.

The chain recombines TRBV18 with TRBJ2-7, with D uncertain. CDR1 is KGHSH and CDR2 is LQKENI in the germline V gene. This CDR3 is 16 amino acids long. With 2 bases removed from V and 0 bases from J, the gap between germline ends came to 14 bases. This CDR3 is CASSPVRSRISYEQYF. The CDR3 coding sequence is TGTGCCAGCTCACCAGTGCGGTCTCGAATCTCCTACGAGCAGTACTTC.

The rearrangement uses TRBV5-6 and TRBJ2-1, with 11 bases fitting TRBD2. Germline V gives CDR1 SGHDT, CDR2 YYEEEE. Unmatched junction bases numbered 12, after V lost 4 bases and J lost 3 bases. The CDR3 runs to 18 residues. CDR3 bases: TGTGCCAGCAGCCGAGGATCGGGGACTAGCGGTTACTACAATGAGCAGTTCTTC. Amino acid sequence: CASSRGSGTSGYYNEQFF. Drawing the rest from reference TRBV5-6 and TRBJ2-1, the complete variable domain is DAGVTQSPTHLIKTRGQQVTLRCSPKSGHDTVSWYQQALGQGPQFIFQYYEEEERQRGNFPDRFSGHQFPNYSSELNVNALLLGDSALYLCASSRGSGTSGYYNEQFFGPGTRLTVL.

The chain employs TRBV6-5 and TRBJ2-1; 12 bases align to TRBD2. Germline V gene data show CDR1 as MNHEY and CDR2 as SVGAGI. The CDR3 runs 14 residues. V shed 8 bases and J 7 bases; nucleotides not matched to a gene: 6. The CDR3 spells CASRSSGGANEQFF. The DNA for the CDR3 is TGTGCCAGCCGCTCTAGCGGGGGGGCGAATGAGCAGTTCTTC.

This rearrangement joins TRBV12-3 or TRBV12-4 to TRBJ1-1; tentatively, D is TRBD1 (6 bases). CDR3 length: 13 amino acids. Trimming pared 6 bases from V and 0 bases from J, leaving 8 bases between. The CDR3: CASSDRMNTEAFF. In nucleotides, the CDR3 is TGTGCCAGCAGCGACAGGATGAACACTGAAGCTTTCTTT.

The gene calls are TRBV7-9 and TRBJ1-2; TRBD1 might be the D (5 bases). Germline V gene data show CDR1 as SEHNR and CDR2 as FQNEAQ (reference sequence). The CDR3 sequence is 13 residues long. Between the trimmed V and J ends, which lost 2 bases and 8 bases, there was a span of 12 bases. The CDR3 is CASSLSQGKGYTF. CDR3 sequence (DNA): TGTGCCAGCAGCTTATCTCAGGGCAAGGGCTACACCTTC.

This clone was counted once. The gene calls are TRBV28 and TRBJ1-5, with 10 bases that match TRBD1. Per the germline V gene, CDR1 is MDHEN and CDR2 is SYDVKM. The V gene end was trimmed by 5 bases and the J gene end by 0 bases; junction bases not matched to a gene: 13. The CDR3 has 19 residues. The CDR3 DNA reads TGTGCCAGCAGTCCGCGGACAGGGGGGTTGGGATATAGCAATCAGCCCCAGCATTTT. Its protein is CASSPRTGGLGYSNQPQHF.

This clone has just a few counts. The rearrangement uses TRBV5-5 and TRBJ1-2; 10 bases align to TRBD1. Germline CDR1 and CDR2: SGHKS and YYEKEE (reference sequence). The CDR3 covers 16 residues. Unmatched junction bases numbered 11, after V lost 4 bases and J lost 5 bases. CDR3 protein: CASSPEPGQGSYGYTF. CDR3 DNA sequence: TGTGCCAGCAGCCCCGAGCCGGGACAGGGGTCTTATGGCTACACCTTC.

The gene calls are TRBV5-4 and TRBJ2-2; D might be TRBD1 (6 bases). The CDR3 is made up of 14 amino acids. Trimming removed 0 bases from V and 9 bases from J, with 12 bases in between. In germline, CDR1 is SGHNT, CDR2 YYREEE (reference sequence). The CDR3 protein is CASSLEGESRELFF. In nucleotides, the CDR3 is TGTGCCAGCAGCTTGGAGGGGGAGAGTAGGGAGCTGTTTTTT.

This chain joins TRBV1 and TRBJ2-7; TRBD2 reflects the table's D call only, with no check against the DNA. TRBV1 is a pseudogene. The CDR3 length is 18 residues. CDR3 bases: TGCACCAGCAGCCAAGAAGCTAGCTTCACCTCCAAGGAATACGAGCAGTACTTC. Protein: CTSSQEASFTSKEYEQYF.

This clone was detected a few times. The J gene is TRBJ2-2, the V gene TRBV6-1, with a possible D match to TRBD2 (5 bases). V shed 2 bases and J shed 4 bases, with 8 bases lying between them. Germline V CDR1 and CDR2: MNHNS, SASEGT. This CDR3 spans 14 amino acids. The CDR3 nucleotides are TGTGCCAGCAGTGAAAAAGGGAGCACCGGGGAGCTGTTTTTT. Residues: CASSEKGSTGELFF.

V usage is TRBV2 and J usage is TRBJ2-2; D might be TRBD2 (7 bases). The germline V gene encodes CDR1 SNHLY and CDR2 FYNNEI. The CDR3 covers 15 residues. V was pared by 6 bases and J by 6 bases, with 17 bases between. CDR3 nucleotide sequence: TGTGCCAGCAGGGCAGGGGCGGGGGTGTCCGGGGAGCTGTTTTTT. It encodes CASRAGAGVSGELFF.

Only one count was recorded for this clone. The chain has TRBV7-9 and TRBJ1-1; TRBD1 aligns across 7 bases. Germline V gene sequence: CDR1 SEHNR, CDR2 FQNEAQ (reference sequence). The V segment lost 1 base and the J segment 6 bases; nucleotides outside the gene matches: 11. The CDR3 extends over 16 amino acids. CDR3 in amino acids: CASSLERGGIESEAFF. The CDR3 DNA reads as TGTGCCAGCAGCTTAGAGCGAGGGGGCATCGAGTCTGAAGCTTTCTTT.

The CDR3 DNA reads as TGTGCCAGCAGTTCACTAGCGGGGGGGCCGGAAGAGACCCAGTACTTC. It translates to CASSSLAGGPEETQYF. The genes are TRBV7-9 and TRBJ2-5, with 13 bases aligning to TRBD2. Germline CDR1 SEHNR, CDR2 FQNEAQ (reference sequence). V was pared by 6 bases and J by 3 bases, with 7 bases of the junction left unmatched. This CDR3 is 16 amino acids long.

The chain uses TRBV25-1 and TRBJ1-2; 8 nucleotides match TRBD1. The CDR3 is made up of 15 amino acids. V gave up 7 bases and J gave up 0 bases; unmatched junction bases: 7. The germline gives CDR1 MGHDK, CDR2 SYGVNS. The CDR3 coding sequence is TGTGCCAGCATCGGACAGGGTTCGGCTAACTATGGCTACACCTTC. Protein sequence: CASIGQGSANYGYTF.

This chain connects TRBV10-1 to TRBJ2-7; TRBD2 is a possible D gene (5 bases). The V end was cut by 4 bases, the J end by 2 bases, with 18 bases between. The CDR3 is 16 amino acids. The germline gives CDR1 WNHNN, CDR2 SYGVQD (reference sequence). Here the CDR3 reads CASSVKEDPSAYEQYF. For the CDR3, the DNA is TGCGCCAGCAGTGTTAAGGAGGACCCCTCCGCCTACGAGCAGTACTTC.